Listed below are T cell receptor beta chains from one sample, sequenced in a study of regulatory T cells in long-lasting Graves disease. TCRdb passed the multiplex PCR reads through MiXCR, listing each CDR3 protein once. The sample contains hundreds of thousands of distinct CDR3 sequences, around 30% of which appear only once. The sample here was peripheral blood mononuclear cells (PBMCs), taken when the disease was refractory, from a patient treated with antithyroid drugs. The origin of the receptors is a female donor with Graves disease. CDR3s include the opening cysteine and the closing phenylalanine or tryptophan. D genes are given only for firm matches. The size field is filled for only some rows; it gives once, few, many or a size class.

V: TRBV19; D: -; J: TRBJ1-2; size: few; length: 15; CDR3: CASSMNRGQFDGYTF; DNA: TGTGCCAGTAGTATGAATAGAGGACAGTTTGATGGCTACACCTTC
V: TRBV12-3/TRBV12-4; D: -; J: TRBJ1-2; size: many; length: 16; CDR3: CASSLSFRVGHYGYTF; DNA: TGTGCCAGCAGTTTGTCTTTCCGCGTGGGACACTATGGCTACACCTTC
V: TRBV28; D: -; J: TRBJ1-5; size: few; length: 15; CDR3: CASSLLGGAGQPQHF; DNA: TGTGCCAGCAGTTTATTAGGGGGGGCAGGTCAGCCCCAGCATTTT
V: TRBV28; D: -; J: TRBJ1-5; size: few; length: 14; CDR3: CASSFFSPGEPQHF; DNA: TGTGCCAGCAGTTTTTTTTCCCCTGGAGAGCCCCAGCATTTT
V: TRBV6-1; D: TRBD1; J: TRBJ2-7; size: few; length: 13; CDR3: CASISRGSYEQYF; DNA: TGTGCCAGCATCAGCAGGGGGTCCTACGAGCAGTACTTC
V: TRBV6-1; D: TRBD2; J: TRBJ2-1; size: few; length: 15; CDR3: CASSVAGGLYNEQFF; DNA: TGTGCCAGCAGTGTAGCGGGAGGGCTCTACAATGAGCAGTTCTTC
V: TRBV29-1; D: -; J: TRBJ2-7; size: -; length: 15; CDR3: CSVEESVFLSYEQYF; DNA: TGCAGCGTTGAAGAGTCAGTGTTTCTGTCCTACGAGCAGTACTTC
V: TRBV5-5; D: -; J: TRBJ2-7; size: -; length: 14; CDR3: CASSGGRLSYEQYF; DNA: TGTGCCAGCAGCGGCGGACGTCTCTCCTACGAGCAGTACTTC
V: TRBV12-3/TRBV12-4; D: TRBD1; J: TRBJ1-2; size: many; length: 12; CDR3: CASRGQGDGYTF; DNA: TGCGCCAGCAGGGGACAGGGGGATGGCTACACCTTC
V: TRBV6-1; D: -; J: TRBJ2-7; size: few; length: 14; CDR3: CASSEGPGGYEQYF; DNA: TGTGCCAGCAGTGAAGGACCCGGCGGGTACGAGCAGTACTTC
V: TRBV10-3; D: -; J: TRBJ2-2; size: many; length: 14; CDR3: CAISQGGDTGELFF; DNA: TGTGCCATCAGCCAGGGAGGCGACACCGGGGAGCTGTTTTTT
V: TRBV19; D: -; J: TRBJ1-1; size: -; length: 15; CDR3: CASSIDLGANTEAFF; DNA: TGTGCCAGTAGTATAGATCTGGGGGCGAACACTGAAGCTTTCTTT
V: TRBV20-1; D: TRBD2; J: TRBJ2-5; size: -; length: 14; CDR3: CSAQRLAGEETQYF; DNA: TGCAGTGCTCAGAGGCTAGCGGGAGAAGAGACCCAGTACTTC
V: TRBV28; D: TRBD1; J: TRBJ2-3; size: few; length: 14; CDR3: CASRTGRRTDTQYF; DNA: TGTGCCAGCAGGACAGGGCGAAGGACAGATACGCAGTATTTT
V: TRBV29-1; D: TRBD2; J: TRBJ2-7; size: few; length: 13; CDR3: CSVDGLAGNEQYF; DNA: TGCAGCGTTGATGGGCTAGCGGGGAACGAGCAGTACTTC